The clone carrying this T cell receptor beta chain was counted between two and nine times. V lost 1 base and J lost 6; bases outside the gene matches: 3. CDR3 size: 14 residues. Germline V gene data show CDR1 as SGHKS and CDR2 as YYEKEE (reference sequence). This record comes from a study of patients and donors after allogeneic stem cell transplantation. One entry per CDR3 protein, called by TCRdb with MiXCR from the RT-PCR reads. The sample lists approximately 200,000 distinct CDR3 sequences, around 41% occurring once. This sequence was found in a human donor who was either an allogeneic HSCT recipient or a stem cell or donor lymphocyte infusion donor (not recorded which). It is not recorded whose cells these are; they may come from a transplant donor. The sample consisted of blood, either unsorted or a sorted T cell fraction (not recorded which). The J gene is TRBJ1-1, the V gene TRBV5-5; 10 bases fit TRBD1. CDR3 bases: TGTGCCAGCAGCTTGATTGGACAGGGGGCTGAAGCTTTCTTT. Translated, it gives CASSLIGQGAEAFF.